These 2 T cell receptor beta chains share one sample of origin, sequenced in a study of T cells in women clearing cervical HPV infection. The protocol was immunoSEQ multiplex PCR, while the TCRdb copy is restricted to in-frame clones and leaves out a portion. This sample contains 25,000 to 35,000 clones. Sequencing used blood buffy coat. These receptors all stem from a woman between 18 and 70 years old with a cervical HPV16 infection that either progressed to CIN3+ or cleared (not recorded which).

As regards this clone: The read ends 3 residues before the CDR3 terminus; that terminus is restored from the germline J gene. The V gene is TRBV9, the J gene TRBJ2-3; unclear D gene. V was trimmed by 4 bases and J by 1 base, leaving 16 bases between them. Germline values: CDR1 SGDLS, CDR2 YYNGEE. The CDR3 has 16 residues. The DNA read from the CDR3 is TGTGCCAGCAGCTTTGGGCTTGGGCCTGGCACAGATACG. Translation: CASSFGLGPGTDT. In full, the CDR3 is CASSFGLGPGTDTQYF.

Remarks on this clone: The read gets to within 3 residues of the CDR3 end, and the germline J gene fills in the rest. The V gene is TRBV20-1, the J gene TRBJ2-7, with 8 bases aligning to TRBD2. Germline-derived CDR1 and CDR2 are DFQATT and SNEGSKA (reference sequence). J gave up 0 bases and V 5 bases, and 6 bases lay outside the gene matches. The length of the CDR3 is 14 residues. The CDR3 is CSARGGAFSYEQYF. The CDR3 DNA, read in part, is TGCAGTGCTCGGGGGGGAGCTTTCTCCTACGAG.